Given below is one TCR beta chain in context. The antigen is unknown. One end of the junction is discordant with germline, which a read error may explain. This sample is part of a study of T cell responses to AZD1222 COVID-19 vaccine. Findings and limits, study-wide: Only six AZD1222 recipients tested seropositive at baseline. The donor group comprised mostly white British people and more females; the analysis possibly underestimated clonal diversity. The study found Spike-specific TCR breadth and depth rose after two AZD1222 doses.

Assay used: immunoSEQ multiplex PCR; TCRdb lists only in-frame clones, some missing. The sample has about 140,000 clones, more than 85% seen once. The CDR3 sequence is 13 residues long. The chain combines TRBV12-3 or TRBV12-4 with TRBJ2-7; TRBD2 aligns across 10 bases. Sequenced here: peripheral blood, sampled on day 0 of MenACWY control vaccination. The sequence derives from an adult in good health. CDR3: CASSLAGVYEQYF. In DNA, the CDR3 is TGTGCCAGCAGTCTAGCGGGAGTCTACGAGCAGTACTTC.